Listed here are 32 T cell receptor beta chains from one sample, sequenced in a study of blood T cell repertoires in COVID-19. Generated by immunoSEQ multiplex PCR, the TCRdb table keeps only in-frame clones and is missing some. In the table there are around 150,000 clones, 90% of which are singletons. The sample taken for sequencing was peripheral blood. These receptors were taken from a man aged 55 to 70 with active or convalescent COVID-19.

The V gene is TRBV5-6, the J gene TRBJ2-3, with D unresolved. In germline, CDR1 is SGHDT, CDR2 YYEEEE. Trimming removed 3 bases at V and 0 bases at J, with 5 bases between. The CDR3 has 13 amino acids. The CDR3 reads CASSSFSTDTQYF. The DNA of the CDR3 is TGTGCCAGCAGCTCCTTCAGCACAGATACGCAGTATTTT.

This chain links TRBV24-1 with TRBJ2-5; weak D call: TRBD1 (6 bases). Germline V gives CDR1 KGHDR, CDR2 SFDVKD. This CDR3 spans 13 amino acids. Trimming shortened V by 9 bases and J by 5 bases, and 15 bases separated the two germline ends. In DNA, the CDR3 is TGTGCCACCCAACGGACAGCTTGGGAGACCCAGTACTTC. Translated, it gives CATQRTAWETQYF.

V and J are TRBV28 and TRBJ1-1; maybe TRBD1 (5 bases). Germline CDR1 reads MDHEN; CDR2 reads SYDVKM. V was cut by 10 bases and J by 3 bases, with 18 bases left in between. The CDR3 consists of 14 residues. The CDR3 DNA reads TGTGCCACCCAGTTTATTGGGGGGGACACTGAAGCTTTCTTT. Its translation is CATQFIGGDTEAFF. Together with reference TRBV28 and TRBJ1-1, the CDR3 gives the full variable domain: DVKVTQSSRYLVKRTGEKVFLECVQDMDHENMFWYRQDPGLGLRLIYFSYDVKMKEKGDIPEGYSVSREKKERFSLILESASTNQTSMYLCATQFIGGDTEAFFGQGTRLTVV.

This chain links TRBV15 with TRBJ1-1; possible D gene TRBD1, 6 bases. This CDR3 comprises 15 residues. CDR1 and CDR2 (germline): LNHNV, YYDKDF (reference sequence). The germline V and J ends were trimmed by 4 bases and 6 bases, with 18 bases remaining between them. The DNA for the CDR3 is TGTGCCACCAGCACACATGGGGGGAGGGGGTCTGAAGCTTTCTTT. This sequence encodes CATSTHGGRGSEAFF.

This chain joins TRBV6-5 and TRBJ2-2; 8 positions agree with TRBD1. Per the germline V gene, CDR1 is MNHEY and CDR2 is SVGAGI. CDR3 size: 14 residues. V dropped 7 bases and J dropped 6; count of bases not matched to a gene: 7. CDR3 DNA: TGTGCCAGCACCAGAACAGGGGGTGCCGGGGAGCTGTTTTTT. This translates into CASTRTGGAGELFF.

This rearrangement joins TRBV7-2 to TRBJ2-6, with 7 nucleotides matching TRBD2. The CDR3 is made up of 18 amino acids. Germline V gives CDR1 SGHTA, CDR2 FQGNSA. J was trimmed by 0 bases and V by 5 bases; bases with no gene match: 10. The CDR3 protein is CASSPHTGGISGANVLTF. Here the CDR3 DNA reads TGTGCCAGCAGCCCCCATACGGGGGGAATCTCTGGGGCCAACGTCCTGACTTTC.

This chain's CDR3 is CAISVEQGARDEQFF. The CDR3 DNA sequence: TGTGCCATCAGTGTTGAGCAGGGGGCGCGGGACGAGCAGTTCTTC. The chain is built from TRBV10-3 and TRBJ2-1, with 8 bases that match TRBD1. V lost 4 bases and J lost 10; bases outside the gene matches: 12. The CDR3 runs 15 residues. Germline V gives CDR1 ENHRY, CDR2 SYGVKD.

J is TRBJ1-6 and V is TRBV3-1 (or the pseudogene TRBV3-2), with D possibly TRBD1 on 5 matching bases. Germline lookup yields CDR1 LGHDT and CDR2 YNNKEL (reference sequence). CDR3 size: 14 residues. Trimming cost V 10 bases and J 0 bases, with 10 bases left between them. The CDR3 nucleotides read TGTGCCACCCAGGGCAGCTCCTATAATTCACCCCTCCACTTT. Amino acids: CATQGSSYNSPLHF.

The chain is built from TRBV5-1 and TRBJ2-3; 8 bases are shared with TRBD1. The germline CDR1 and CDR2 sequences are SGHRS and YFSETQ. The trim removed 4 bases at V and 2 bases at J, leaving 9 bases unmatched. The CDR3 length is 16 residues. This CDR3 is CASSTGQGVPTDTQYF. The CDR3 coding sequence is TGCGCCAGCAGCACCGGACAGGGAGTCCCCACAGATACGCAGTATTTT.

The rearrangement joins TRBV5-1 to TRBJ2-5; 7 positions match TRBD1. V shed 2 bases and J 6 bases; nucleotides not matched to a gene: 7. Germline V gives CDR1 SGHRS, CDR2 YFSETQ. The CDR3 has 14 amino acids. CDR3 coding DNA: TGCGCCAGCAGCTTAGATACAGGGGATCAGACCCAGTACTTC. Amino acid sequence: CASSLDTGDQTQYF.

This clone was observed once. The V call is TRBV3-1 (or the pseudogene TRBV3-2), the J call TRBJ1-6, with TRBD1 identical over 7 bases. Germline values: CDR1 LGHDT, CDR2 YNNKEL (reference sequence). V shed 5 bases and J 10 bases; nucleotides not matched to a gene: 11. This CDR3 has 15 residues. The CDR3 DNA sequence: TGTGCCAGCAGCGAAAGAGGGGGCGTCATCTCACCCCTCCACTTT. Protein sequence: CASSERGGVISPLHF.

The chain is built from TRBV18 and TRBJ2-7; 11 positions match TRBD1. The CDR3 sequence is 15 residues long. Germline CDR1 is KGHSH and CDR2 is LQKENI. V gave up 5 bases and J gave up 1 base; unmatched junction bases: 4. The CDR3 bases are TGTGCCAGCTCAGCGGGACAGGGGGGATCCTACGAGCAGTACTTC. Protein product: CASSAGQGGSYEQYF.

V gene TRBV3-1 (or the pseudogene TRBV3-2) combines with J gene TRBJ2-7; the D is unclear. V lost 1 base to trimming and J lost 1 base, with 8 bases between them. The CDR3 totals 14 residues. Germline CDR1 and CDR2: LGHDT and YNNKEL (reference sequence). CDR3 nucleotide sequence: TGTGCCAGCAGCCAAGCTCACACGTCCTACGAGCAGTACTTC. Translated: CASSQAHTSYEQYF.

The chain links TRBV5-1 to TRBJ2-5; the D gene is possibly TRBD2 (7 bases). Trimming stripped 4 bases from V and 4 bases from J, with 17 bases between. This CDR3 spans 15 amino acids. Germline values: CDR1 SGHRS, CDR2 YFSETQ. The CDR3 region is CASSNPGGLRETQYF. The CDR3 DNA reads TGCGCCAGCAGCAATCCGGGGGGCCTACGAGAGACCCAGTACTTC.

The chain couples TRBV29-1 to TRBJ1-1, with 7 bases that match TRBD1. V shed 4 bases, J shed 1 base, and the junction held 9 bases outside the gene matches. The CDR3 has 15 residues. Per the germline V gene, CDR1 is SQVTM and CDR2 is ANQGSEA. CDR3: CSVGGQPAANTEAFF. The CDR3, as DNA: TGCAGCGTTGGGGGACAGCCGGCTGCGAACACTGAAGCTTTCTTT.

In DNA, the CDR3 is TGTGCCAGTAGTAGACAGATCCGCCAGCCCCAGCATTTT. Translating gives CASSRQIRQPQHF. The V call is TRBV19, the J call TRBJ1-5; TRBD1 is a possible D gene (5 bases). Germline V lookup: CDR1 LNHDA, CDR2 SQIVND (reference sequence). V shed 4 bases and J shed 7 bases, with 11 bases lying between them. The CDR3 extends over 13 amino acids.

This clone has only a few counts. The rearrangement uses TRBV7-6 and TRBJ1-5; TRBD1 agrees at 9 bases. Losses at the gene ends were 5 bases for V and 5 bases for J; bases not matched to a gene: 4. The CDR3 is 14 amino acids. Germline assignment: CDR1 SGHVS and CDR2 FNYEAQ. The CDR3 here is CASSPQGADQPQHF. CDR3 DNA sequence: TGTGCCAGCAGCCCACAGGGGGCGGATCAGCCCCAGCATTTT.

CDR3 bases: TGTGCCAGCAGTTCCCGGGACAGCTATGGCTACACCTTC. It specifies CASSSRDSYGYTF. The rearrangement joins TRBV5-4 to TRBJ1-2; 7 positions match TRBD1. The CDR3 has 13 amino acids. Germline lookup yields CDR1 SGHNT and CDR2 YYREEE (reference sequence). V lost 5 bases, J lost 4 bases, and 5 bases stayed unmatched.

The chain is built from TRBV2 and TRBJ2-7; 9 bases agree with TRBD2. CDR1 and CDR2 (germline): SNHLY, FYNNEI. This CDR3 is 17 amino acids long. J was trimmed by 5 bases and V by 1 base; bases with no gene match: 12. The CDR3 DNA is TGTGCCAGCAGTGAAGTCCTATTAGCGGGAGCGTCCCACGAGCAGTACTTC. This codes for CASSEVLLAGASHEQYF. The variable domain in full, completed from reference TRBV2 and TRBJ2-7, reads EPEVTQTPSHQVTQMGQEVILRCVPISNHLYFYWYRQILGQKVEFLVSFYNNEISEKSEIFDDQFSVERPDGSNFTLKIRSTKLEDSAMYFCASSEVLLAGASHEQYFGPGTRLTVT.

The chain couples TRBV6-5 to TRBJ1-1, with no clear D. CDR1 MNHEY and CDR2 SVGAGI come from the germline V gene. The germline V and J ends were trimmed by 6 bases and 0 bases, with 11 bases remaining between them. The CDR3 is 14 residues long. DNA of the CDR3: TGTGCCAGCAGACTCAGGATCATGAACACTGAAGCTTTCTTT. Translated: CASRLRIMNTEAFF.

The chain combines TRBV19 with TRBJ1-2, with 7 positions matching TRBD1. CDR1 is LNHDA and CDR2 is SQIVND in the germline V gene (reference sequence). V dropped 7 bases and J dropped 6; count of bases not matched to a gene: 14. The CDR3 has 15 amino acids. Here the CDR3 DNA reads TGTGCCAGTAACGCCGGGACAGTGGGTTTGGATGGCTACACCTTC. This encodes CASNAGTVGLDGYTF.

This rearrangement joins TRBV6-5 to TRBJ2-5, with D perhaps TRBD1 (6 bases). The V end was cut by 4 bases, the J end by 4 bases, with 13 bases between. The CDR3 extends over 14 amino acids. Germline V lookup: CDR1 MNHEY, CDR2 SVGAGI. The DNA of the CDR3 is TGTGCCAGCAGTTCCCCAGGGGTGGGAGAGACCCAGTACTTC. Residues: CASSSPGVGETQYF.

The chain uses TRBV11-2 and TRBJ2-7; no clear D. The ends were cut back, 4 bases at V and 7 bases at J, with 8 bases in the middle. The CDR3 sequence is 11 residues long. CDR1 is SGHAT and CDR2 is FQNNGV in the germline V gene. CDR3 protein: CASSSEWEQYF. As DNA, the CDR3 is TGTGCCAGCAGCTCGGAGTGGGAGCAGTACTTC.

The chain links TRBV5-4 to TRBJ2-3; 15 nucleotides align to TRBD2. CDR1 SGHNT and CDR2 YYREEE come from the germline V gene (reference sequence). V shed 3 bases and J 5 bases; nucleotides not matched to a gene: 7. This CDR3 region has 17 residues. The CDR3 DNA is TGTGCCAGCAGCTGGACTAGCGGGGGGGCTGGTGTAGATACGCAGTATTTT. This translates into CASSWTSGGAGVDTQYF. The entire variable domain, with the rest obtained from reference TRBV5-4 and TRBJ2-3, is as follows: ETGVTQSPTHLIKTRGQQVTLRCSSQSGHNTVSWYQQALGQGPQFIFQYYREEENGRGNFPPRFSGLQFPNYSSELNVNALELDDSALYLCASSWTSGGAGVDTQYFGPGTRLTVL.

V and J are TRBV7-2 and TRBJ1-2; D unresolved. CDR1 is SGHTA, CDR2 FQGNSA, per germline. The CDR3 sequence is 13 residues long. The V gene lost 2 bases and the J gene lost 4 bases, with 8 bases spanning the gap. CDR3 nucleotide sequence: TGTGCCAGCAGCTTACCGCCGGTCTATGGCTACACCTTC. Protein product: CASSLPPVYGYTF.

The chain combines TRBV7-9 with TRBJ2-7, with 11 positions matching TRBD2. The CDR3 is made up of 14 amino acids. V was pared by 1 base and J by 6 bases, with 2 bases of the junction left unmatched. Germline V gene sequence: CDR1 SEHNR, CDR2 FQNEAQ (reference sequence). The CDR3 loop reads CASSLVAGGTEQYF. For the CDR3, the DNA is TGTGCCAGCAGCTTAGTAGCGGGGGGGACCGAGCAGTACTTC. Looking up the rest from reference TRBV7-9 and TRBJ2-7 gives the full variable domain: DTGVSQNPRHKITKRGQNVTFRCDPISEHNRLYWYRQTLGQGPEFLTYFQNEAQLEKSRLLSDRFSAERPKGSFSTLEIQRTEQGDSAMYLCASSLVAGGTEQYFGPGTRLTVT.

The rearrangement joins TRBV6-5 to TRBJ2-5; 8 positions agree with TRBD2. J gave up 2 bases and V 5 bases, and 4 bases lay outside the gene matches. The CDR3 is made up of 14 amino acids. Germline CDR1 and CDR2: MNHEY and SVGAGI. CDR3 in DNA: TGTGCCAGCAGTCGTAGCGGGGCGCAAGAGACCCAGTACTTC. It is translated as CASSRSGAQETQYF.

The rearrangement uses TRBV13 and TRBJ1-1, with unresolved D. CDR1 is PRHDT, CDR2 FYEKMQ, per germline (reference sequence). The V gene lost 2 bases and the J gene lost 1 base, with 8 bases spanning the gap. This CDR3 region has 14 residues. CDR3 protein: CASSLWGENTEAFF. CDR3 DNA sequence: TGTGCCAGCAGCTTATGGGGAGAGAACACTGAAGCTTTCTTT.

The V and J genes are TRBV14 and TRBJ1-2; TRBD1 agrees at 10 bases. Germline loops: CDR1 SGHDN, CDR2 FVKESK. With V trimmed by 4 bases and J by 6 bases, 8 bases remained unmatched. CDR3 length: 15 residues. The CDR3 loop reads CASSRVTTGGDGYTF. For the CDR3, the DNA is TGTGCCAGCAGCCGGGTAACGACAGGGGGCGATGGCTACACCTTC.

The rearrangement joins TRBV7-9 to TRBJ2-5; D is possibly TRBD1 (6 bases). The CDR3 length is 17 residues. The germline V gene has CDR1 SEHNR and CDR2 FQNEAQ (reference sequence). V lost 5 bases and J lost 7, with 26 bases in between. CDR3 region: CASSPSLPFRDTGTQYF. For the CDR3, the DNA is TGTGCCAGCAGCCCGTCTTTACCGTTCCGGGACACGGGGACCCAGTACTTC.

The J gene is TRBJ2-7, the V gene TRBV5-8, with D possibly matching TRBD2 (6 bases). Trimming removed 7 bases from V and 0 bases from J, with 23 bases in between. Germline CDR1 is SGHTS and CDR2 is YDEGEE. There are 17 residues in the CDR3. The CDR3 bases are TGTGCCAGCGAGGCGGGGATCTCCAACCAGATCTCCTACGAGCAGTACTTC. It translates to CASEAGISNQISYEQYF.

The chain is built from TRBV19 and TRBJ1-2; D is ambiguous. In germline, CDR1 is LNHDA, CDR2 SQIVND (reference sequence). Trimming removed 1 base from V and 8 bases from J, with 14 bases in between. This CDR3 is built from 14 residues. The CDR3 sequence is CASSIAGLNRGYTF. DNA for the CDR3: TGTGCCAGTAGTATAGCAGGACTTAACCGAGGCTACACCTTC.